The 27 T cell receptor beta chains in this list originate from one sample, sequenced in a study of tumor-infiltrating lymphocytes in oesophageal squamous cell carcinoma. Each CDR3 protein is one row after TCRdb ran MiXCR on the PCR reads. The sample contains 13,000 or so distinct CDR3 sequences, 54% of which appear only once. Sequencing was done on a sample of esophageal tumor tissue. These TCRs come from a female donor with esophageal squamous cell carcinoma.

The V and J genes are TRBV10-3 and TRBJ2-6, with D tentatively TRBD2 (7 bases). This CDR3 contains 16 residues. The V and J ends lost 0 bases and 11 bases respectively, with 17 bases between them. Germline-derived CDR1 and CDR2 are ENHRY and SYGVKD. CDR3 DNA sequence: TGTGCCATCAGTGAGTCGGGGGGGGCGCAAGCCCACGTCCTGACTTTC. Translation: CAISESGGAQAHVLTF.

V usage is TRBV7-3 and J usage is TRBJ2-3; no definite D call. This CDR3 contains 11 residues. Trimming took off 5 bases at V and 2 bases at J, with 2 bases between the two ends. Germline CDR1 is SGHTA and CDR2 is FQGTGA. CDR3 bases: TGTGCCAGCAGCCCCACAGATACGCAGTATTTT. This sequence encodes CASSPTDTQYF.

The V and J genes are TRBV7-8 and TRBJ2-7, with 8 bases matching TRBD1. The J call may be mistaken, given a closer DNA end match to TRBJ2-5. CDR3 size: 14 residues. Germline CDR1 is SGHVS and CDR2 is FQNEAQ. The CDR3 protein is CASSQTGARETQYF. The CDR3 nucleotides are TGTGCCAGCAGCCAGACAGGGGCAAGGGAGACCCAGTACTTC.

This rearrangement joins TRBV7-3 to TRBJ2-4; 12 bases are a match to TRBD2. The end of the DNA fits TRBJ2-1 better, so the J call may be wrong. Germline assignment: CDR1 SGHTA and CDR2 FQGTGA. The CDR3 is 15 residues long. The DNA for the CDR3 is TGTGCCAGCAGCCTCCGACTAGCGGGAGAGGATGAGCAGTTCTTC. Its protein product is CASSLRLAGEDEQFF.

Relative to its sample, this clonotype is medium-sized (0.01 to 0.1%). This sequence may be a read error, since a much larger clone differs from it by one base. The chain employs TRBV7-9 and TRBJ2-7; the D is unclear. The V end lost 2 bases, the J end lost 7 bases, and 12 bases lay between the germline ends. This CDR3 has 13 residues. The germline CDR1 and CDR2 sequences are SEHNR and FQNEAQ (reference sequence). This chain's CDR3 is CASSLYSDNEQYF. In DNA form, the CDR3 reads TGTGCCAGCAGCTTATACTCTGACAATGAGCAGTACTTC.

J is TRBJ2-7 and V is TRBV6-9; unclear D gene. The J call is doubtful: the DNA matches TRBJ2-1 better. This CDR3 is built from 12 residues. Germline assignment: CDR1 MNHGY and CDR2 SVAAGI. CDR3 residues: CASSEGYNEQFF. CDR3 DNA: TGTGCCAGCAGTGAAGGCTACAATGAGCAGTTCTTC.

This chain links TRBV19 with TRBJ2-5; D may correspond to TRBD1 or TRBD2 (6 bases each). This CDR3 spans 13 amino acids. Germline-derived CDR1 and CDR2 are LNHDA and SQIVND (reference sequence). V lost 3 bases and J lost 13, with 18 bases in between. The CDR3 sequence: CASSMKGGMELYF. The CDR3 DNA follows: TGTGCCAGTAGTATGAAGGGGGGTATGGAGCTGTACTTC. The complete variable domain, with remaining parts taken from reference TRBV19 and TRBJ2-5, reads DGGITQSPKYLFRKEGQNVTLSCEQNLNHDAMYWYRQDPGQGLRLIYYSQIVNDFQKGDIAEGYSVSREKKESFPLTVTSAQKNPTAFYLCASSMKGGMELYFGPGTRLLVL.

This chain links TRBV11-1 with TRBJ2-4; D not resolved. Trimming stripped 6 bases from V and 0 bases from J, with 9 bases between. The germline CDR1 and CDR2 sequences are SGHAT and FQDESV (reference sequence). The CDR3 extends over 14 amino acids. The DNA for the CDR3 is TGTGCCAGCAGTTCACGACCAGCCAAAAACATTCAGTACTTC. It specifies CASSSRPAKNIQYF.

A remark on this clonotype: The conserved closing phenylalanine or tryptophan is absent in this CDR3, likely reflecting a read error. It is unclear where the CDR3 begins or ends on the DNA, so no DNA is shown, and the CDR3 is as TCRdb lists it. V gene TRBV6-2 or TRBV6-3 combines with J gene TRBJ2-7; TRBD1 is the table's D call and was not checked against the DNA. The CDR3 extends over 16 residues, inclusive of both ends. Germline V gene lookup returns CDR1 MNHEY and CDR2 SVGEGT. CDR3 loop: CASGPLGANYGYTFGS.

The chain couples TRBV28 to TRBJ2-3; 11 nucleotides align to TRBD2. The J call is uncertain, as TRBJ2-1 better fits the DNA end. Looked up from germline, CDR1 is MDHEN and CDR2 is SYDVKM. The length of the CDR3 is 17 residues. CDR3 sequence: CASSLSLTSGDYNEQFF. The CDR3 bases are TGTGCCAGCAGTTTATCCCTGACTAGCGGGGATTACAATGAGCAGTTCTTC.

In its sample, this clonotype was seen a few times. The chain combines TRBV7-8 with TRBJ2-5; weak D call: TRBD1 (5 bases). V was cut by 1 base and J by 5 bases, with 8 bases left in between. Germline-derived CDR1 and CDR2 are SGHVS and FQNEAQ. This CDR3 has 13 residues. CDR3 bases: TGTGCCAGCAGCTTAGTATCAGGGGAGACCCAGTACTTC. Translating it yields CASSLVSGETQYF.

V is TRBV7-2 and J is TRBJ2-7; the match to TRBD2 covers 12 bases. With the DNA end fitting TRBJ2-5 better, the J assignment may be wrong. This CDR3 has 13 amino acids. Germline CDR1 reads SGHTA; CDR2 reads FQGNSA. This chain's CDR3 is CASTSGRGETQYF. CDR3 DNA sequence: TGTGCCAGCACTAGCGGGAGGGGAGAGACCCAGTACTTC.

Note on this clonotype: This likely comes from a read error, as the CDR3 has no conserved phenylalanine or tryptophan at its end. The DNA is omitted, as the CDR3 cannot be located on it reliably, and the CDR3 follows TCRdb's listing. This chain joins TRBV6-6 and TRBJ2-3; the D segment call TRBD2 is taken from the table without a DNA check. The germline V gene encodes CDR1 MNHNY and CDR2 SVGAGI (reference sequence). The length of the CDR3 is 10 amino acids, counting both ends. This chain's CDR3 is CASSYSSEAS.

A note on this clonotype: No conserved phenylalanine or tryptophan is present at the end of the CDR3, so a read error is the likely explanation. The DNA is omitted, as the CDR3 cannot be located on it reliably, and the CDR3 follows TCRdb's listing. The chain is built from TRBV6-8 and TRBJ2-6; the table's D call TRBD1 went unverified against the DNA. Germline loops: CDR1 MNHGY, CDR2 SAAAGT. The CDR3 adds up to 14 amino acids, both ends counted. CDR3 sequence reads: CASSDTTYEQYFGA.

This clonotype appeared a few times. This chain links TRBV19 with TRBJ2-2, with TRBD2 matching 12 bases. J was trimmed by 3 bases and V by 1 base; bases with no gene match: 9. CDR1 and CDR2 from the germline V gene are LNHDA and SQIVND (reference sequence). The CDR3 loop spans 19 amino acids. This CDR3 is CASSIVASGRAGDTGELFF. DNA for the CDR3: TGTGCCAGTAGTATAGTGGCTAGCGGGAGGGCCGGGGACACCGGGGAGCTGTTTTTT.

The rearrangement joins TRBV7-2 to TRBJ2-1; 7 nucleotides match TRBD1. Near its end, the DNA agrees better with TRBJ2-7, so the J call may be wrong. The CDR3 runs to 14 residues. Germline values: CDR1 SGHTA, CDR2 FQGNSA. CDR3 DNA: TGTGCCAGCAGCTTACAGACAGGGATGGACGAGCAGTACTTC. It specifies CASSLQTGMDEQYF.

This sequence joins TRBV28 and TRBJ2-3; TRBD2 is a possible D gene (6 bases). V lost 4 bases and J 4 bases, leaving 18 bases between the germline ends. The CDR3 extends over 16 amino acids. CDR1 MDHEN and CDR2 SYDVKM come from the germline V gene. CDR3 loop: CASSSYSGGDADTQYF. CDR3 sequence (DNA): TGTGCCAGCAGTTCCTACTCAGGAGGGGACGCAGATACGCAGTATTTT.

With regard to this clonotype: Here the CDR3 omits its conserved ending phenylalanine or tryptophan, so a read error is the likely source. The limits of the CDR3 on the DNA are not certain, so only TCRdb's listed CDR3 is given. This chain joins TRBV28 and TRBJ2-5; whether TRBD2, the table's D call, matches the DNA was not checked. Inclusive of both ends, the CDR3 amounts to 16 amino acids. CDR1 and CDR2 from the germline V gene are MDHEN and SYDVKM. The CDR3 here is CASSLPPGYYGYTFGS.

This clonotype was counted at least ten times. The J gene is TRBJ2-5, the V gene TRBV7-2; 15 nucleotides line up with TRBD2. This CDR3 spans 19 amino acids. Germline values: CDR1 SGHTA, CDR2 FQGNSA. Trimming removed 5 bases from V and 13 bases from J; junction bases left unmatched: 23. CDR3 in amino acids: CASSAGLAGGKPNTGELYF. The DNA of the CDR3 is TGTGCCAGCAGCGCGGGACTAGCGGGGGGAAAGCCGAACACCGGGGAGCTGTACTTC. Based on the CDR3 plus reference TRBV7-2 and TRBJ2-5, the full variable domain is GAGVSQSPSNKVTEKGKDVELRCDPISGHTALYWYRQSLGQGLEFLIYFQGNSAPDKSGLPSDRFSAERTGGSVSTLTIQRTQQEDSAVYLCASSAGLAGGKPNTGELYFGPGTRLLVL.

The chain carries TRBV7-2 and TRBJ2-5, with D perhaps matching TRBD1 (5 bases). Near its end, the DNA agrees better with TRBJ2-6, so the J call may be wrong. From germline, CDR1 is SGHTA and CDR2 FQGNSA. The CDR3 runs to 16 residues. The chain's CDR3 is CASSPGGASGANVLTF. Written as DNA, the CDR3 is TGTGCCAGCAGCCCCGGTGGGGCCTCTGGGGCCAACGTCCTGACTTTC.

The chain joins TRBV7-6 to TRBJ2-7; 7 nucleotides match TRBD2. The assigned J gene may be wrong: the sequence end matches TRBJ2-5 better. The CDR3 runs 14 residues. Germline V gene data show CDR1 as SGHVS and CDR2 as FNYEAQ. The CDR3 nucleotides read TGTGCCAGCAGCCCCGGGACTATTGGGGAGACCCAGTACTTC. Its protein is CASSPGTIGETQYF.

J is TRBJ2-4 and V is TRBV30, with TRBD1 identical over 7 bases. V shed 6 bases, J shed 4 bases, and the junction held 12 bases outside the gene matches. The length of the CDR3 is 15 residues. Germline CDR1 reads GTSNPN; CDR2 reads SVGIG (reference sequence). CDR3: CACPRRGQDKNIQYF. Written as DNA, the CDR3 is TGTGCCTGTCCGCGAAGGGGGCAGGATAAAAACATTCAGTACTTC. Drawing the rest from reference TRBV30 and TRBJ2-4, the complete variable domain is SQTIHQWPATLVQPVGSPLSLECTVEGTSNPNLYWYRQAAGRGLQLLFYSVGIGQISSEVPQNLSASRPQDRQFILSSKKLLLSDSGFYLCACPRRGQDKNIQYFGAGTRLSVL.

The sample holds a few counts of this clonotype. This chain connects TRBV7-2 to TRBJ2-4; TRBD2 matches at 10 bases. The DNA end is more similar to TRBJ2-7, so the J call may be wrong. Germline CDR1 is SGHTA and CDR2 is FQGNSA. There are 14 residues in the CDR3. In nucleotides, the CDR3 is TGTGCCAGCAGCCAGGGGACTAGCGTTTCCGAGCAGTACTTC. Encoded protein: CASSQGTSVSEQYF.

This clonotype was seen many times. The rearrangement uses TRBV5-4 and TRBJ2-2; TRBD2 matches 7 bases. This CDR3 region has 16 residues. V lost 4 bases and J lost 1; bases outside the gene matches: 7. The germline CDR1 and CDR2 sequences are SGHNT and YYREEE (reference sequence). CDR3 protein: CASSPDQRGNTGELFF. The CDR3 coding sequence is TGTGCCAGCAGCCCCGATCAGCGGGGGAACACCGGGGAGCTGTTTTTT.

The V gene is TRBV7-3, the J gene TRBJ2-2, with TRBD1 as a possible D gene (6 bases). CDR3 length equals 16 residues. The V gene's germline CDR1 is SGHTA and CDR2 FQGTGA. V was clipped by 1 base and J by 1 base, with 10 bases between them. CDR3 protein: CASSLSAQGNTGELFF. The CDR3 coding sequence is TGTGCCAGCAGCTTAAGTGCACAGGGGAACACCGGGGAGCTGTTTTTT.

The chain employs TRBV20-1 and TRBJ2-5, with 7 bases identical to TRBD1. This CDR3 is 15 amino acids long. The germline V gene has CDR1 DFQATT and CDR2 SNEGSKA (reference sequence). J gave up 11 bases and V 7 bases, and 22 bases lay outside the gene matches. CDR3 sequence: CSGRTGETYYNEQYF. For the CDR3, the DNA is TGCAGTGGTAGGACAGGAGAAACTTACTACAATGAGCAGTACTTC.

This clonotype was counted a few times. The rearrangement uses TRBV7-2 and TRBJ2-3; the match to TRBD2 covers 11 bases. V lost 2 bases to trimming and J lost 2 bases; unmatched junction nucleotides: 6. The CDR3 is 17 amino acids. Looked up from germline, CDR1 is SGHTA and CDR2 is FQGNSA. CDR3 DNA sequence: TGTGCCAGCAGCTTAACCGCTAGCGGGGGGTACACAGATACGCAGTATTTT. Amino acid sequence: CASSLTASGGYTDTQYF.